This T cell receptor (beta chain) was identified in a study of blood T cell repertoires in COVID-19. The V segment lost 4 bases and the J segment 0 bases; nucleotides outside the gene matches: 5. The CDR3 has 16 residues. From germline, CDR1 is LGHDT and CDR2 YNNKEL (reference sequence). Assay: immunoSEQ multiplex PCR; the TCRdb copy retains only in-frame clones and omits some. The sample yields around 380,000 clones, roughly 86% seen once. Sequenced input: peripheral blood. The receptor's source is a human donor with acute or convalescent COVID-19. The donor label of this sample is uncertain. J is TRBJ2-1 and V is TRBV3-1 (or the pseudogene TRBV3-2); 8 bases map to TRBD2. CDR3 in DNA: TGTGCCAGCAGCCTCCGGGGGGGAGGCTCCTACAATGAGCAGTTCTTC. It translates to CASSLRGGGSYNEQFF.